This T cell receptor beta chain was found in a study of CD8 T cells in Susac syndrome. The count of this clonotype is one. TCR beta sequencing covered blood CD8+ and CD4+ T cells. Both CD4+ and CD8+ T cells were negatively isolated, and TEMRA cells underwent FACS enrichment. The CDR3 covers 14 residues. V was cut by 1 base and J by 7 bases, with 13 bases left in between. Germline V gives CDR1 GTSNPN, CDR2 SVGIG (reference sequence). RNA, at 0.5 to 1 ug, was reverse transcribed with random hexamers. Multiplex PCR with immunoSEQ amplified the TCR beta CDR3 across 54 Vbeta and 13 Jbeta. Each CDR3 protein gets one entry after TCRdb re-called the immunoSEQ multiplex PCR reads with MiXCR. The repertoire has approximately 100,000 distinct CDR3 sequences, 92% of them found once; the top ten carry more than 0.13%.

This TCR was recovered from a human donor in good health. The sequenced material came from CD4+ T cells from PBMCs. V usage is TRBV30 and J usage is TRBJ1-4; D is unresolved. This CDR3 reads CAWSGRLSGEKLFF. CDR3 DNA: TGTGCCTGGAGTGGACGGCTCTCGGGTGAAAAACTGTTTTTT.